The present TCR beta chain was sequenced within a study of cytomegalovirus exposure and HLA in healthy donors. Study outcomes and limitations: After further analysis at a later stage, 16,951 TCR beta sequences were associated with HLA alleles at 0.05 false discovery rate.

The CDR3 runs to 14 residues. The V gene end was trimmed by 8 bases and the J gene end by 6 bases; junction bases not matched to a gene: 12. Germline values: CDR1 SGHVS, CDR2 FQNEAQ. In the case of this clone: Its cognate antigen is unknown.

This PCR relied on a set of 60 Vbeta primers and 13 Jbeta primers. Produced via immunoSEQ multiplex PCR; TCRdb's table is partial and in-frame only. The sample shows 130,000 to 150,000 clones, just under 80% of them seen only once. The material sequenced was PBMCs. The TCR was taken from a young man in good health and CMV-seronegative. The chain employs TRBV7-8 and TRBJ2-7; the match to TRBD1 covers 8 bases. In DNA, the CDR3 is TGTGCCAGCGCTGGCCAGGGGGCATCTCTCGAGCAGTACTTC. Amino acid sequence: CASAGQGASLEQYF.